Sequencing of this T cell receptor (beta chain) was carried out in a study of T cells in Graves' hyperthyroidism and ophthalmopathy. RNA transcripts yielded amplified TCR beta CDR3 regions. An initial round of RT-PCR targeting the TCR CDR3 relied on the HTBI primer set. MiXCR, applied by TCRdb to the multiplex PCR reads, yields one record per CDR3 protein. The sample shows 600,000 to 650,000 distinct CDR3 sequences, about a fifth of them seen only once. The receptor comes from a young man with Graves' ophthalmopathy. Sequencing was carried out using blood.

The CDR3 protein is CASSYFGTSASYSYEQYF. DNA for the CDR3: TGTGCCAGCAGTTACTTCGGGACTAGCGCCTCGTACTCCTACGAGCAGTACTTC. The rearrangement links TRBV6-5 to TRBJ2-7; TRBD2 agrees at 10 bases. Germline V gene sequence: CDR1 MNHEY, CDR2 SVGAGI. The trim removed 1 base at V and 0 bases at J, leaving 9 bases unmatched. The CDR3 covers 18 residues.